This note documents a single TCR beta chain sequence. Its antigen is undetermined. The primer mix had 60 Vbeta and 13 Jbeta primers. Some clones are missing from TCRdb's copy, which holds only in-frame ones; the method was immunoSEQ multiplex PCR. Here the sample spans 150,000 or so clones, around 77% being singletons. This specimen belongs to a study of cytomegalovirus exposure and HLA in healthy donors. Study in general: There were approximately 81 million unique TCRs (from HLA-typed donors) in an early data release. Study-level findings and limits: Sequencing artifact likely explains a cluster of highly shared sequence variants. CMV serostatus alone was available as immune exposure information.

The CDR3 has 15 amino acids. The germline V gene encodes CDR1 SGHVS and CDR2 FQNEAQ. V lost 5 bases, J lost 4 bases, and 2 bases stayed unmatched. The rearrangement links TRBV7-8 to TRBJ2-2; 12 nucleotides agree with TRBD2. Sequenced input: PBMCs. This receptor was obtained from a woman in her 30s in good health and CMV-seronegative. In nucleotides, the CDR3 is TGTGCCAGCAGCGGGGGACTAGCGGGCACCGGGGAGCTGTTTTTT. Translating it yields CASSGGLAGTGELFF.